A selection of T cell receptor beta chains follows, all from one sample in a study of chemoradiotherapy in HPV16-positive cancers. This table comes from immunoSEQ multiplex PCR, and its TCRdb copy is limited to in-frame clones, with some not included. The sample yields 9,500 to 13,000 clones, about three quarters seen once. The specimen was tumor tissue, collected from a patient who underwent chemoradiotherapy. The receptor source for this set is a human donor with HPV-associated anogenital cancer. Each CDR3 is given with its conserved first and last residue. Each record gives: CDR3 protein, J gene, V gene.

cdr3_aa: CSVVRVNTEAFF
j_call: TRBJ1-1
v_call: TRBV29-1

cdr3_aa: CASSLAFPDTQYF
j_call: TRBJ2-3
v_call: TRBV7-6

cdr3_aa: CSVGFASNTEAFF
j_call: TRBJ1-1
v_call: TRBV29-1

cdr3_aa: CASSLNRVPNEKLFF
j_call: TRBJ1-4
v_call: TRBV7-6

cdr3_aa: CASSPKQVPYEQYF
j_call: TRBJ2-7
v_call: TRBV14

cdr3_aa: CASSLGRGRGYEQYF
j_call: TRBJ2-7
v_call: TRBV5-6

cdr3_aa: CASSQGGGSNQPQHF
j_call: TRBJ1-5
v_call: TRBV4-1

cdr3_aa: CASSYRPLGVAEAFF
j_call: TRBJ1-1
v_call: TRBV6-5

cdr3_aa: CASGLGGVSSYNEQFF
j_call: TRBJ2-1
v_call: TRBV28

cdr3_aa: CASSGKGGAYGYTF
j_call: TRBJ1-2
v_call: TRBV2

cdr3_aa: CASRRDRGAFGEKLFF
j_call: TRBJ1-4
v_call: TRBV2

cdr3_aa: CASSLGPNQPQHF
j_call: TRBJ1-5
v_call: TRBV7-6

cdr3_aa: CASSLAAGDTGELFF
j_call: TRBJ2-2
v_call: TRBV5-1

cdr3_aa: CSVNGHEQFF
j_call: TRBJ2-1
v_call: TRBV20-1

cdr3_aa: CATSTDTQYF
j_call: TRBJ2-3
v_call: TRBV7-9

cdr3_aa: CASSNQETQYF
j_call: TRBJ2-5
v_call: TRBV10-2

cdr3_aa: CASSLLGGQYQETQYF
j_call: TRBJ2-5
v_call: TRBV28

cdr3_aa: CAISAGMGEEFF
j_call: TRBJ2-1
v_call: TRBV10-3

cdr3_aa: CASSPPVAAQETQYF
j_call: TRBJ2-5
v_call: TRBV5-6

cdr3_aa: CASSLLESEQYF
j_call: TRBJ2-7
v_call: TRBV5-6

cdr3_aa: CASSWTSGVFYEQYF
j_call: TRBJ2-7
v_call: TRBV28

cdr3_aa: CASSLRRGPTRTEAFF
j_call: TRBJ1-1
v_call: TRBV28

cdr3_aa: CASRYGGPNEQFF
j_call: TRBJ2-1
v_call: TRBV5-1

cdr3_aa: CASARLGFEQYF
j_call: TRBJ2-7
v_call: TRBV9

cdr3_aa: CASFRGGQRTGELFF
j_call: TRBJ2-2
v_call: TRBV6-5

cdr3_aa: CASSLKGTGGTGELFF
j_call: TRBJ2-2
v_call: TRBV5-4

cdr3_aa: CASSLGTPTGELFF
j_call: TRBJ2-2
v_call: TRBV7-7